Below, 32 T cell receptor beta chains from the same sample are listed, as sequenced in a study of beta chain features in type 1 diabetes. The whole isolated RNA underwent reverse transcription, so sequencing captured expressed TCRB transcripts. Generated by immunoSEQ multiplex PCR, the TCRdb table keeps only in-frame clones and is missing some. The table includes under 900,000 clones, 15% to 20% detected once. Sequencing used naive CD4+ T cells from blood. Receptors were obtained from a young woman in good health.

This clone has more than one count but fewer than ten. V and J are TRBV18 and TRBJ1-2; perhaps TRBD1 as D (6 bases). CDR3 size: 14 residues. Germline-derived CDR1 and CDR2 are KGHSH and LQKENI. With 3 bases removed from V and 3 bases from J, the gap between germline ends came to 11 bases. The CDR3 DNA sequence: TGTGCCAGCTCACCGTCCAGGGGCGACTATGGCTACACCTTC. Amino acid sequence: CASSPSRGDYGYTF.

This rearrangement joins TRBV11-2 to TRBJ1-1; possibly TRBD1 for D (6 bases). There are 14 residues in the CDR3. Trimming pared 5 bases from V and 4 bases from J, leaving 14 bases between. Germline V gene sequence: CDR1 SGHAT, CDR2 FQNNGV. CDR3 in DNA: TGTGCCAGCAGCCCGGGACATTGGAGCACTGAAGCTTTCTTT. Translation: CASSPGHWSTEAFF.

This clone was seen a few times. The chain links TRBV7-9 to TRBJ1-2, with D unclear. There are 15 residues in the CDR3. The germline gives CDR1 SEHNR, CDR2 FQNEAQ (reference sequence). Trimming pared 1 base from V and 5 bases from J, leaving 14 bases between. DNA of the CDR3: TGTGCCAGCAGCTTAGTAGGTACCAGTAGGTATGGCTACACCTTC. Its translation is CASSLVGTSRYGYTF.

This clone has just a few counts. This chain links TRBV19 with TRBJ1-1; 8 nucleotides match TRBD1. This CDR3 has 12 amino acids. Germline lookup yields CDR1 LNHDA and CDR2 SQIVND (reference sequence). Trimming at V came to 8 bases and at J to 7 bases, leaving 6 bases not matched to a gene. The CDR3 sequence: CASGDRSHEAFF. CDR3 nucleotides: TGTGCCAGTGGGGACAGGAGCCATGAAGCTTTCTTT.

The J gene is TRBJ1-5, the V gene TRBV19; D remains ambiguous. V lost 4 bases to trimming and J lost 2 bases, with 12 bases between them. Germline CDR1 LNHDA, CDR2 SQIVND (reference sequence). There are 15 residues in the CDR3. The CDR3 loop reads CASSTVGRGNQPQHF. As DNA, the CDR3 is TGTGCCAGTAGTACTGTCGGAAGGGGCAATCAGCCCCAGCATTTT.

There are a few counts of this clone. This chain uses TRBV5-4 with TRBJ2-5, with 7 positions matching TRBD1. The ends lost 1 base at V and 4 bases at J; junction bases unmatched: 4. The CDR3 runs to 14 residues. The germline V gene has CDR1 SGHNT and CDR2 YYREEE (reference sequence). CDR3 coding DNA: TGTGCCAGCAGCTTGCGCGACAGGGTAGAGACCCAGTACTTC. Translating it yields CASSLRDRVETQYF.

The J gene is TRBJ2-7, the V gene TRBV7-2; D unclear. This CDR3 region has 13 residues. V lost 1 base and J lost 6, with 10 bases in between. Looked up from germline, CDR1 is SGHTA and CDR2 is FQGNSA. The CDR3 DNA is TGTGCCAGCAGCTTAGGCGCTTTGGGCGAGCAGTACTTC. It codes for CASSLGALGEQYF. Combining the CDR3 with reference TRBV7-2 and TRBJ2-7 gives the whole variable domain GAGVSQSPSNKVTEKGKDVELRCDPISGHTALYWYRQSLGQGLEFLIYFQGNSAPDKSGLPSDRFSAERTGGSVSTLTIQRTQQEDSAVYLCASSLGALGEQYFGPGTRLTVT.

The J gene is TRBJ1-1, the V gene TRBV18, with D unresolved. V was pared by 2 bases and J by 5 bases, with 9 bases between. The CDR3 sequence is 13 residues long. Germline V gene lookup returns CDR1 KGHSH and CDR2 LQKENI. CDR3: CASSPGVRTEAFF. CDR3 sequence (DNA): TGTGCCAGCTCACCAGGGGTGAGAACTGAAGCTTTCTTT.

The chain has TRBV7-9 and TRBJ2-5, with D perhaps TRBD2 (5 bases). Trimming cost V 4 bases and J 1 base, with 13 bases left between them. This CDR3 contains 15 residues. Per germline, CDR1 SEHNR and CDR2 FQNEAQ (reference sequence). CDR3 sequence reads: CASSSWTVFQETQYF. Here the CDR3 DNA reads TGTGCCAGCAGCTCTTGGACTGTCTTCCAAGAGACCCAGTACTTC. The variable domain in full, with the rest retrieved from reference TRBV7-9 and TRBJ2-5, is DTGVSQNPRHKITKRGQNVTFRCDPISEHNRLYWYRQTLGQGPEFLTYFQNEAQLEKSRLLSDRFSAERPKGSFSTLEIQRTEQGDSAMYLCASSSWTVFQETQYFGPGTRLLVL.

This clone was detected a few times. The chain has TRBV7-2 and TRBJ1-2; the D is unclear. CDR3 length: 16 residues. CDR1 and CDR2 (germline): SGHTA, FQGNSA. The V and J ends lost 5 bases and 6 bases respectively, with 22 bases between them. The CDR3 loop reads CASSPERLSALNGYTF. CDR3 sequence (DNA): TGTGCCAGCAGCCCCGAAAGGCTGTCAGCCCTTAATGGCTACACCTTC.

The chain's CDR3 is CASSGGTTGGEANYGYTF. In DNA form, the CDR3 reads TGTGCCAGCAGCGGAGGAACGACAGGGGGTGAAGCTAACTATGGCTACACCTTC. This rearrangement joins TRBV7-8 to TRBJ1-2; 9 bases match TRBD1. Germline V gene sequence: CDR1 SGHVS, CDR2 FQNEAQ. The CDR3 loop spans 18 amino acids. The ends lost 5 bases at V and 0 bases at J; junction bases unmatched: 13.

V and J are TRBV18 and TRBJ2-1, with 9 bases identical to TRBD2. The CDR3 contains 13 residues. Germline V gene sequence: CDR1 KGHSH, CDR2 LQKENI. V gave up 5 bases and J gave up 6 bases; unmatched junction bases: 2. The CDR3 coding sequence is TGTGCCAGCTCAGGGACTAGCATCAATGAGCAGTTCTTC. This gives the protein CASSGTSINEQFF.

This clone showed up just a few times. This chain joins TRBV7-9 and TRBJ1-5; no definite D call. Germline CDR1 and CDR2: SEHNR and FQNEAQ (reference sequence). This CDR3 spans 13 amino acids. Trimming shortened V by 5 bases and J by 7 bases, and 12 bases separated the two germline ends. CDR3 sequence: CASSHEGYQPQHF. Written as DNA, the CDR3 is TGTGCCAGCAGCCACGAAGGGTACCAGCCCCAGCATTTT.

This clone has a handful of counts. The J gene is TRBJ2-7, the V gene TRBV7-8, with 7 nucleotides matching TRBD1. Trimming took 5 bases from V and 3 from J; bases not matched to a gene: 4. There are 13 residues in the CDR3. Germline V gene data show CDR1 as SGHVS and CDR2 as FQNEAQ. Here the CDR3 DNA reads TGTGCCAGCAGCAGGGGGACAGACTACGAGCAGTACTTC. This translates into CASSRGTDYEQYF.

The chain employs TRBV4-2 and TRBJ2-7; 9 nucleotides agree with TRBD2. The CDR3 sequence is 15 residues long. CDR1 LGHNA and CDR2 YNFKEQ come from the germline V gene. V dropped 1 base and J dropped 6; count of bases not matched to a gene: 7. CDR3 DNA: TGTGCCAGCAGCCAAGCCGGGACTAGCCAGGCCGAGCAGTACTTC. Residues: CASSQAGTSQAEQYF.

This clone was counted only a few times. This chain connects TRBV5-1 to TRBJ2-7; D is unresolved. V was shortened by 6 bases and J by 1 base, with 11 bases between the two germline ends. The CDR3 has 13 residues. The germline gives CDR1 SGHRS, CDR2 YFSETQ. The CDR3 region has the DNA TGCGCCAGCACAGCAGACGGGTCCTACGAGCAGTACTTC. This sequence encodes CASTADGSYEQYF.

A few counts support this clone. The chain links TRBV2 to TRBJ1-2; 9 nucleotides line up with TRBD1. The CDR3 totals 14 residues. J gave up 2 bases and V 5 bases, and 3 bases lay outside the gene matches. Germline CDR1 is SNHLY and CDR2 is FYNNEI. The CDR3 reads CASSRQGGNYGYTF. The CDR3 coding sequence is TGTGCCAGCAGTCGACAGGGGGGGAACTATGGCTACACCTTC. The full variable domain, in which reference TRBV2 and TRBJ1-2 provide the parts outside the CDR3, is EPEVTQTPSHQVTQMGQEVILRCVPISNHLYFYWYRQILGQKVEFLVSFYNNEISEKSEIFDDQFSVERPDGSNFTLKIRSTKLEDSAMYFCASSRQGGNYGYTFGSGTRLTVV.

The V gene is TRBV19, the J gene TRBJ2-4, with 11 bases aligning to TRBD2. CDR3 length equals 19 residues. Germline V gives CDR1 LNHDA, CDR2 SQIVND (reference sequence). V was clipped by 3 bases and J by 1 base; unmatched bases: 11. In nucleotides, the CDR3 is TGTGCCAGTAGTATCGTTAGCGGGAGGGCCCTGGGTGCCAAAAACATTCAGTACTTC. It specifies CASSIVSGRALGAKNIQYF.

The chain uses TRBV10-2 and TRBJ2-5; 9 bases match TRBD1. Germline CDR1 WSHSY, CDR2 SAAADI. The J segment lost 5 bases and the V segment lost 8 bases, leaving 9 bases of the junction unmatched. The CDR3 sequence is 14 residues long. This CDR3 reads CASYRTGELETQYF. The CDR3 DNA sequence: TGCGCCAGCTACCGGACAGGGGAGTTGGAGACCCAGTACTTC.

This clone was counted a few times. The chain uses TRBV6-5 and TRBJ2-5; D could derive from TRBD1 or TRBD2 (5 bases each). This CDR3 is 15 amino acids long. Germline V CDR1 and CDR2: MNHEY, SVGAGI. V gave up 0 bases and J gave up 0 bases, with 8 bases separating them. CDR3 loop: CASSYSGTNQETQYF. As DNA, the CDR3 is TGTGCCAGCAGTTACTCTGGGACCAACCAAGAGACCCAGTACTTC.

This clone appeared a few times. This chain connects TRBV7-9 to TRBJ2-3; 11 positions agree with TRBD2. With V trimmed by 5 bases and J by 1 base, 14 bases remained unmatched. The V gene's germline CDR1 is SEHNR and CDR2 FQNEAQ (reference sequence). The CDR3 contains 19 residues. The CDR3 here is CASSRGPTTSGSRTDTQYF. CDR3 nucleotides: TGTGCCAGCAGCCGCGGCCCCACTACTAGCGGGAGCCGCACAGATACGCAGTATTTT. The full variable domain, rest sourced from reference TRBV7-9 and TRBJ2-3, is DTGVSQNPRHKITKRGQNVTFRCDPISEHNRLYWYRQTLGQGPEFLTYFQNEAQLEKSRLLSDRFSAERPKGSFSTLEIQRTEQGDSAMYLCASSRGPTTSGSRTDTQYFGPGTRLTVL.

In DNA form, the CDR3 reads TGTGCCAGCTCACCAGGACAGGGAAACACCATATATTTT. Its protein product is CASSPGQGNTIYF. The chain has TRBV18 and TRBJ1-3, with D perhaps matching TRBD1 (6 bases). Germline loops: CDR1 KGHSH, CDR2 LQKENI. The CDR3 is made up of 13 amino acids. Trimming took off 2 bases at V and 4 bases at J, with 6 bases between the two ends.

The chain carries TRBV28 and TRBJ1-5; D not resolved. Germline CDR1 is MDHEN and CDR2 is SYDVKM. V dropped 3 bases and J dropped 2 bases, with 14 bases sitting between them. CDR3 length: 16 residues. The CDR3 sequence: CASSFHKVAGNQPQHF. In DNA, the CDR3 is TGTGCCAGCAGTTTTCATAAGGTCGCGGGCAATCAGCCCCAGCATTTT.

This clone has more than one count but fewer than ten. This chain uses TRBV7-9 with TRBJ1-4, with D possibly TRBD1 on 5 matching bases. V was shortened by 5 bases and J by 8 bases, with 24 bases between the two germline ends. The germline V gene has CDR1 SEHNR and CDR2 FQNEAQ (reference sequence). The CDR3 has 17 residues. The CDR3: CASSTDVAGTRGEKLFF. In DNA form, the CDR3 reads TGTGCCAGCAGCACGGACGTAGCGGGGACCAGAGGAGAAAAACTGTTTTTT.

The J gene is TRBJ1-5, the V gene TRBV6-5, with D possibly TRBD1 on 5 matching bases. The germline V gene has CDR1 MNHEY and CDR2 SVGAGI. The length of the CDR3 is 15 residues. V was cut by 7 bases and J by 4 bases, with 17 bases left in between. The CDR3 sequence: CASKPGRASNQPQHF. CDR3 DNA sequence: TGTGCCAGCAAGCCAGGGCGCGCGAGTAATCAGCCCCAGCATTTT.

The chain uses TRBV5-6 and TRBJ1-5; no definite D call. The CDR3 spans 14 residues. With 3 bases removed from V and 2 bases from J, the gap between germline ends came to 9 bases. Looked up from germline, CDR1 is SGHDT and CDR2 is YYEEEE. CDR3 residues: CASSSFRGNQPQHF. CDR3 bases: TGTGCCAGCAGCTCCTTTCGGGGCAATCAGCCCCAGCATTTT.

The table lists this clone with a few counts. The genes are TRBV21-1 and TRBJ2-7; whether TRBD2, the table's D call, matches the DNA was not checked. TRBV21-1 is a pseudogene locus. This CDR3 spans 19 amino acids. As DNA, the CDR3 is TGTGCCAGCAGCAAAGCGGGCGGGAGGGCTCCAAGGCACTCCTACGAGCAGTACTTC. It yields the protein CASSKAGGRAPRHSYEQYF.

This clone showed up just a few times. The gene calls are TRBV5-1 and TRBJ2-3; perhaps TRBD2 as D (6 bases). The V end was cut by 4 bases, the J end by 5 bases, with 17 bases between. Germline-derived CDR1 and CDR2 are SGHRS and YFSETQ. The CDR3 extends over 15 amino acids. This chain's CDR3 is CASSRLDGGRDTQYF. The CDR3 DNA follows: TGCGCCAGCAGCCGACTAGATGGGGGAAGAGATACGCAGTATTTT.

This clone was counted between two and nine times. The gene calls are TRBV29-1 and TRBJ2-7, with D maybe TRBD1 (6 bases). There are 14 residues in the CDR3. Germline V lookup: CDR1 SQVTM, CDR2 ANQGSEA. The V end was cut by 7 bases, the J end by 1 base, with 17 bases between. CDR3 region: CSALRAGASYEQYF. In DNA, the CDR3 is TGCAGCGCTCTCCGGGCAGGGGCTTCCTACGAGCAGTACTTC.

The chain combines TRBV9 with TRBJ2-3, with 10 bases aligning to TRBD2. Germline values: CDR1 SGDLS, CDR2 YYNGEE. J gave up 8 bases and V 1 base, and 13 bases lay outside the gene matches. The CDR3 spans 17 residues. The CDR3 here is CASSVTPQTSGNGTQYF. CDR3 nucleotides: TGTGCCAGCAGCGTAACTCCCCAAACTAGCGGGAACGGTACGCAGTATTTT.

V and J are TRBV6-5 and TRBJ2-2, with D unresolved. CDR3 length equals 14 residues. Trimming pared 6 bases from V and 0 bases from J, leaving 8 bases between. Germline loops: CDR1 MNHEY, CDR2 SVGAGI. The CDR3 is CASSLGSNTGELFF. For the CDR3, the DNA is TGTGCCAGCAGCCTTGGGTCGAACACCGGGGAGCTGTTTTTT.

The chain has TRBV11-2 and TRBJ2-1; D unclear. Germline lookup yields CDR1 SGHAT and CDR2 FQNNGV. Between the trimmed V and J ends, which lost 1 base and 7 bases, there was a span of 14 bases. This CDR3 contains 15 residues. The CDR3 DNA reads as TGTGCCAGCAGCTTAGCCTTGGATGGGAATAATGAGCAGTTCTTC. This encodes CASSLALDGNNEQFF.